This passage covers 2 T cell receptor beta chains from one sample sequenced in a study of CD8 T cells in Susac syndrome. Reverse transcription of roughly 0.5 to 1 ug RNA was carried out with random hexamers. TCRdb recomputed calls from the immunoSEQ multiplex PCR reads with MiXCR, one row per CDR3 protein. Of tens of thousands of distinct CDR3 sequences in the sample, about 95% are singletons; the top ten hold around 0.62%. The sequenced material came from CD8+ T cells from PBMCs. These receptors all come from a human donor with Susac syndrome.

The gene calls are TRBV7-9 and TRBJ1-1; D not resolved. Looked up from germline, CDR1 is SEHNR and CDR2 is FQNEAQ (reference sequence). The V gene lost 5 bases and the J gene lost 0 bases, with 10 bases spanning the gap. CDR3 length: 14 amino acids. The CDR3 DNA reads TGTGCCAGCAGCGAGGGATCCATGAACACTGAAGCTTTCTTT. Translation gives CASSEGSMNTEAFF.

This clonotype was seen only once. CDR3 bases: TGTGCCAGCAGCAGGGGACAGAGTGAAGCTTTCTTT. Translated: CASSRGQSEAFF. The chain is built from TRBV27 and TRBJ1-1, with TRBD1 matching 7 bases. Per the germline V gene, CDR1 is MNHEY and CDR2 is SMNVEV (reference sequence). Trimming took 6 bases from V and 7 from J; bases not matched to a gene: 5. This CDR3 is built from 12 residues.